The clone carrying this T cell receptor beta chain was observed a few times. As yet, its antigen is unknown. The CDR3 is 15 amino acids. Germline loops: CDR1 MNHNS, CDR2 SASEGT. V was pared by 3 bases and J by 5 bases, with 16 bases between. The sample belongs to a study of cytomegalovirus exposure and HLA in healthy donors. Study observations and caveats: One cluster of highly shared sequence variants probably arose as a sequencing artifact.

The PCR ran on 60 Vbeta and 13 Jbeta primers. Method: immunoSEQ multiplex PCR; TCRdb's copy keeps in-frame clones and lacks some. Here the sample spans 250,000 or so clones, around 81% being singletons. What was sequenced was PBMCs. The gene calls are TRBV6-1 and TRBJ1-1, with D possibly being TRBD1 (6 bases). The sequence derives from a woman between 55 and 75 years old in good health and CMV-seropositive. DNA for the CDR3: TGTGCCAGCAGTGAGGCAAACTTCAGGGGTACTGAAGCTTTCTTT. As protein: CASSEANFRGTEAFF.